These 11 T cell receptor beta chains were all obtained from the same sample, sequenced in a study of control samples from healthy donors and cancer patients. Only in-frame clones appear in the TCRdb table, and some are missing; sequencing was by immunoSEQ multiplex PCR. The table lists 100,000 to 150,000 clones, about 90% of them singletons. The sequenced sample consisted of blood. The receptor source for this set is a man aged 18-30 years in good health.

V is TRBV6-4 and J is TRBJ2-2, with D possibly matching TRBD2 (5 bases). Between the trimmed V and J ends, which lost 5 bases and 5 bases, there was a span of 15 bases. CDR1 and CDR2 from the germline V gene are MRHNA and SNTAGT. CDR3 size: 15 residues. The CDR3 coding sequence is TGTGCCAGCAGTAGCCTAGCCTCGCGGACCGGGGAGCTGTTTTTT. Amino acid sequence: CASSSLASRTGELFF.

This rearrangement joins TRBV6-5 to TRBJ1-1; unclear D gene. The CDR3 extends over 15 amino acids. V dropped 5 bases and J dropped 5 bases, with 18 bases sitting between them. Germline V CDR1 and CDR2: MNHEY, SVGAGI. CDR3: CASSTRSWLGTEAFF. In DNA, the CDR3 is TGTGCCAGCAGTACCCGCAGTTGGTTAGGGACTGAAGCTTTCTTT.

This clone was counted a single time. The rearrangement links TRBV14 to TRBJ2-3, with TRBD1 matching 10 bases. The CDR3 runs to 15 residues. The germline gives CDR1 SGHDN, CDR2 FVKESK. J was trimmed by 3 bases and V by 3 bases; bases with no gene match: 3. CDR3 sequence reads: CASSQRTGGTDTQYF. The CDR3 nucleotides are TGTGCCAGCAGCCAGAGGACAGGGGGTACAGATACGCAGTATTTT.

The chain links TRBV28 to TRBJ2-7; D may be TRBD2 (5 bases). The germline V gene has CDR1 MDHEN and CDR2 SYDVKM. Trimming took 6 bases from V and 2 from J, leaving 17 bases between them. The CDR3 runs 15 residues. This CDR3 is CASSFLRAEAYEQYF. In DNA, the CDR3 is TGTGCCAGCAGCTTTCTTAGAGCGGAAGCCTACGAGCAGTACTTC.

The chain employs TRBV30 and TRBJ2-3; D remains ambiguous. The CDR3 covers 13 residues. The germline CDR1 and CDR2 sequences are GTSNPN and SVGIG (reference sequence). Trimming cost V 8 bases and J 2 bases, with 14 bases left between them. The CDR3 loop reads CARGVGITDTQYF. The CDR3 DNA follows: TGTGCCAGAGGAGTGGGGATCACAGATACGCAGTATTTT. The full variable domain, in which reference TRBV30 and TRBJ2-3 provide the parts outside the CDR3, is SQTIHQWPATLVQPVGSPLSLECTVEGTSNPNLYWYRQAAGRGLQLLFYSVGIGQISSEVPQNLSASRPQDRQFILSSKKLLLSDSGFYLCARGVGITDTQYFGPGTRLTVL.

With respect to this clone: At one end the junction does not follow the germline gene, possibly because of a read error. This chain joins TRBV5-1 and TRBJ2-3; 9 bases agree with TRBD2. The length of the CDR3 is 19 residues. CDR1 is SGHRS, CDR2 YFSETQ, per germline. In nucleotides, the CDR3 is TGCGCCAGCAGCTTGACAACGGGAAGGACTAGCGCGCACACAGATACGCAATATTTT. Its protein is CASSLTTGRTSAHTDTQYF.

In the case of this clone: The junction departs from germline at one end; a sequencing error may be responsible. This sequence joins TRBV20-1 and TRBJ2-7; 9 bases line up with TRBD1. The CDR3 contains 10 residues. Looked up from germline, CDR1 is DFQATT and CDR2 is SNEGSKA (reference sequence). The CDR3 spells CSARGDREFF. In nucleotides, the CDR3 is TGCAGTGCTAGGGGGGACAGGGAATTCTTC.

The chain employs TRBV2 and TRBJ2-1, with 11 nucleotides matching TRBD2. This CDR3 has 14 residues. CDR1 and CDR2 (germline): SNHLY, FYNNEI. V lost 10 bases, J lost 4 bases, and 6 bases stayed unmatched. The CDR3 sequence is CATGLAGLYNEQFF. DNA for the CDR3: TGTGCCACTGGACTAGCGGGTTTGTACAATGAGCAGTTCTTC. Using reference TRBV2 and TRBJ2-1 for the parts outside the CDR3, the full variable domain is EPEVTQTPSHQVTQMGQEVILRCVPISNHLYFYWYRQILGQKVEFLVSFYNNEISEKSEIFDDQFSVERPDGSNFTLKIRSTKLEDSAMYFCATGLAGLYNEQFFGPGTRLTVL.

The chain is built from TRBV6-4 and TRBJ1-6; possibly TRBD1 for D (6 bases). Trimming stripped 8 bases from V and 10 bases from J, with 15 bases between. The CDR3 runs 13 residues. Germline V CDR1 and CDR2: MRHNA, SNTAGT. The DNA for the CDR3 is TGTGCCAGCTCAGGGGAAATCGGGTCACCCCTCCACTTT. It is translated as CASSGEIGSPLHF.

This clone was detected once. As DNA, the CDR3 is TGTGCCAGTAGTGCCCGGGACAGGGGAGAAGTCTATGGCTACACCTTC. This sequence encodes CASSARDRGEVYGYTF. The gene calls are TRBV19 and TRBJ1-2, with 10 nucleotides matching TRBD1. The CDR3 has 16 amino acids. Germline V gives CDR1 LNHDA, CDR2 SQIVND (reference sequence). Trimming removed 5 bases from V and 4 bases from J; junction bases left unmatched: 10.

CDR3 sequence: CASSWSGTSGSYNEQFF. The CDR3 coding sequence is TGTGCCAGCAGCTGGTCCGGGACTAGCGGCTCCTACAATGAGCAGTTCTTC. V usage is TRBV7-9 and J usage is TRBJ2-1; the match to TRBD2 covers 11 bases. V gave up 4 bases and J gave up 0 bases; unmatched junction bases: 5. Germline CDR1 and CDR2: SEHNR and FQNEAQ (reference sequence). CDR3 length equals 17 residues. The full variable domain, with the rest looked up from reference TRBV7-9 and TRBJ2-1, is DTGVSQNPRHKITKRGQNVTFRCDPISEHNRLYWYRQTLGQGPEFLTYFQNEAQLEKSRLLSDRFSAERPKGSFSTLEIQRTEQGDSAMYLCASSWSGTSGSYNEQFFGPGTRLTVL.